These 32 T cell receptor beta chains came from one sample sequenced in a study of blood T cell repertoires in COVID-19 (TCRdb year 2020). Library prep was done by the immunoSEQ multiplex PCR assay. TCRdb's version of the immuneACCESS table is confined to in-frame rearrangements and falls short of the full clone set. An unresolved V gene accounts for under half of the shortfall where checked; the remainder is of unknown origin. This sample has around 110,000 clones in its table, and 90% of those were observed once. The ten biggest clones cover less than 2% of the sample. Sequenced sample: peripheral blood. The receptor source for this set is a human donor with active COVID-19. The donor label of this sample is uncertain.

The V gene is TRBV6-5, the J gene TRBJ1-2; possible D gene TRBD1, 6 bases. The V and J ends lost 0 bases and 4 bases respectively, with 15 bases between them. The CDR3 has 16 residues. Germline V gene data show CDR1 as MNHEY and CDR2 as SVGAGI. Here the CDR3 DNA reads TGTGCCAGCAGTTACTCGGGCGGGGGGCTATCCTATGGCTACACCTTC. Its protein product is CASSYSGGGLSYGYTF.

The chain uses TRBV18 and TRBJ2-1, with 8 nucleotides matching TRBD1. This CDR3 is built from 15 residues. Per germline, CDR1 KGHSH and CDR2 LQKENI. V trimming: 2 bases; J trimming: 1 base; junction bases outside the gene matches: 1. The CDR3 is CASSPGTGSYNEQFF. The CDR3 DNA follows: TGTGCCAGCTCACCAGGGACAGGTTCCTACAATGAGCAGTTCTTC.

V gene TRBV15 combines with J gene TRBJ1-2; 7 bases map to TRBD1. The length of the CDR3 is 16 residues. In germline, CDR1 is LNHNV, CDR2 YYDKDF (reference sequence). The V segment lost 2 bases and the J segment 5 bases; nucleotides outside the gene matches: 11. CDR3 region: CATSRHLADRDYGYTF. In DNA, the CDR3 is TGTGCCACCAGCAGACATCTCGCCGACAGGGATTATGGCTACACCTTC.

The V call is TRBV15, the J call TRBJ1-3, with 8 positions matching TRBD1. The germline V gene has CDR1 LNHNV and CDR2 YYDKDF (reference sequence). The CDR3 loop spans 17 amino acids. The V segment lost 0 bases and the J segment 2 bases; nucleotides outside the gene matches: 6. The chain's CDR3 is CATSRDPGRGPGNTIYF. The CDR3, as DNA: TGTGCCACCAGCAGAGATCCCGGCAGGGGGCCTGGAAACACCATATATTTT.

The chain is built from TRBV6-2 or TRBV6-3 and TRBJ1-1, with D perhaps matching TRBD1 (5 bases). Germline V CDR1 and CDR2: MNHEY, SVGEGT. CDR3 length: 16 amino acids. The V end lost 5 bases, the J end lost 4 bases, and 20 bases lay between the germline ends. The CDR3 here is CASSTRDLVVGTEAFF. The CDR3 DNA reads TGTGCCAGCAGTACCCGGGACTTAGTGGTGGGCACTGAAGCTTTCTTT.

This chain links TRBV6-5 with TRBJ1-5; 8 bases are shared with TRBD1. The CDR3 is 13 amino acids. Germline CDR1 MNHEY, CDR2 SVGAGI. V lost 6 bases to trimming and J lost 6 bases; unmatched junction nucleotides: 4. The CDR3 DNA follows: TGTGCCAGCAGCCAGGGGGCGTCTCAGCCCCAGCATTTT. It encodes CASSQGASQPQHF.

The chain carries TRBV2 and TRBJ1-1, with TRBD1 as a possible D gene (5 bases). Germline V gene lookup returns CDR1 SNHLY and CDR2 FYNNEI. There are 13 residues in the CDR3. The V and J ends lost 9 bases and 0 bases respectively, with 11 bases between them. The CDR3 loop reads CARLRGMNTEAFF. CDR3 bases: TGTGCCAGACTAAGGGGCATGAACACTGAAGCTTTCTTT.

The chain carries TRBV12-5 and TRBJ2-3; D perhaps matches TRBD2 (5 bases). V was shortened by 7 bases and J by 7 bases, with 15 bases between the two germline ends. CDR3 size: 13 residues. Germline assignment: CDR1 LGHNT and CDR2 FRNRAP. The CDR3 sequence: CASVSDWSNTQYF. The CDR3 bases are TGTGCTAGTGTCTCGGACTGGTCGAATACGCAGTATTTT.

The CDR3 DNA is TGTGCCAGCTGTCCAGAAGGAGGCGGGGTCCAAGAGACCCAGTACTTC. It encodes CASCPEGGGVQETQYF. The gene calls are TRBV5-4 and TRBJ2-5; possibly TRBD2 for D (6 bases). This CDR3 contains 16 residues. Trimming cost V 7 bases and J 1 base, with 20 bases left between them. Germline V CDR1 and CDR2: SGHNT, YYREEE (reference sequence).

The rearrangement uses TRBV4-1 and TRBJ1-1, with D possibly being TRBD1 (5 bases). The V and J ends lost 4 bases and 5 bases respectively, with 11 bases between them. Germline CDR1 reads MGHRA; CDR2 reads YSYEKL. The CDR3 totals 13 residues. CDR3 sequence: CASSRSQGTEAFF. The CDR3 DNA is TGCGCCAGCAGCCGCAGTCAGGGAACTGAAGCTTTCTTT.

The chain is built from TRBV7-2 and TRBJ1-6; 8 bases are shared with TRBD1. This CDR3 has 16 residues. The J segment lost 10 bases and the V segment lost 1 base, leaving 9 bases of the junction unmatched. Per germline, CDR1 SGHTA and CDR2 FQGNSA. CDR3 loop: CASSLETGGSGSPLHF. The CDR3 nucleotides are TGTGCCAGCAGCTTAGAAACAGGGGGATCGGGCTCACCCCTCCACTTT. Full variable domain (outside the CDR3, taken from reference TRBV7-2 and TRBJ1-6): GAGVSQSPSNKVTEKGKDVELRCDPISGHTALYWYRQSLGQGLEFLIYFQGNSAPDKSGLPSDRFSAERTGGSVSTLTIQRTQQEDSAVYLCASSLETGGSGSPLHFGNGTRLTVT.

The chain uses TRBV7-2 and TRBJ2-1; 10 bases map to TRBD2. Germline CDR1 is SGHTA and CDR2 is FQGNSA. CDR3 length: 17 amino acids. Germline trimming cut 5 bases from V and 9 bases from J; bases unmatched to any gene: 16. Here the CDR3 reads CASSPPPMSGGASEQFF. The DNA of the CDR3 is TGTGCCAGCAGCCCCCCACCCATGAGCGGGGGGGCTTCTGAGCAGTTCTTC.

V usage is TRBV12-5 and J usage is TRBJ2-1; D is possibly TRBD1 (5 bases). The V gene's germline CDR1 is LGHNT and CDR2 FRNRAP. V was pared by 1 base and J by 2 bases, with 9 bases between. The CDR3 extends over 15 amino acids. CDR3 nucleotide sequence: TGTGCTAGTGGTTTGGGGGGCGGCCCCTACAATGAGCAGTTCTTC. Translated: CASGLGGGPYNEQFF.

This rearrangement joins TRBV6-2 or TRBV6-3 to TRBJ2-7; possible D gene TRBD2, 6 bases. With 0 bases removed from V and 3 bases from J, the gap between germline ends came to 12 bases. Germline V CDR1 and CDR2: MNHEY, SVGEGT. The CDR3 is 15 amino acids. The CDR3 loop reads CASSYSSASVYEQYF. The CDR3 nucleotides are TGTGCCAGCAGTTACTCGAGCGCTAGCGTCTACGAGCAGTACTTC.

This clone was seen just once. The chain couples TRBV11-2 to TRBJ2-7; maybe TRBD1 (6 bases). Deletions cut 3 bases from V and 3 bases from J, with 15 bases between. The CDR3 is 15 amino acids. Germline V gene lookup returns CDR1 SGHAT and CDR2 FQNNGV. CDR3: CASSLSRTVNYEQYF. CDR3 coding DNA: TGTGCCAGCAGCTTGAGCCGGACAGTGAACTACGAGCAGTACTTC. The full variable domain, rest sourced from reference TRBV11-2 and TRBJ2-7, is EAGVAQSPRYKIIEKRQSVAFWCNPISGHATLYWYQQILGQGPKLLIQFQNNGVVDDSQLPKDRFSAERLKGVDSTLKIQPAKLEDSAVYLCASSLSRTVNYEQYFGPGTRLTVT.

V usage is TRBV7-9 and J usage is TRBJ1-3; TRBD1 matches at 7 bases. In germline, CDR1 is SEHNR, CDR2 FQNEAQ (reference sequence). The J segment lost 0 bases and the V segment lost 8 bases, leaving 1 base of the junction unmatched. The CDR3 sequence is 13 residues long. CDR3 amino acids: CASRDSSGNTIYF. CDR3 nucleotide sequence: TGTGCCAGCCGGGACAGCTCTGGAAACACCATATATTTT. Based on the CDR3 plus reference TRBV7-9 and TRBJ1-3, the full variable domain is DTGVSQNPRHKITKRGQNVTFRCDPISEHNRLYWYRQTLGQGPEFLTYFQNEAQLEKSRLLSDRFSAERPKGSFSTLEIQRTEQGDSAMYLCASRDSSGNTIYFGEGSWLTVV.

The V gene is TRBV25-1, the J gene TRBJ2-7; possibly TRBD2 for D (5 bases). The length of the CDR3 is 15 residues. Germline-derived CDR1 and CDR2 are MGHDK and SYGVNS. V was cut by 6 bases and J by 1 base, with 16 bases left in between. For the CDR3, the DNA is TGTGCCAGCAGCGGTTCGTGGGGAGAGTCCTACGAGCAGTACTTC. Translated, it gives CASSGSWGESYEQYF.

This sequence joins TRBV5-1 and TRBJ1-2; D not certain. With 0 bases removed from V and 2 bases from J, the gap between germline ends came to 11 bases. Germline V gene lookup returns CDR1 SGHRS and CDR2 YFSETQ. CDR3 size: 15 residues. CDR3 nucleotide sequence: TGCGCCAGCAGCTTGGGAACAGCCTTAAACTATGGCTACACCTTC. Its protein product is CASSLGTALNYGYTF.

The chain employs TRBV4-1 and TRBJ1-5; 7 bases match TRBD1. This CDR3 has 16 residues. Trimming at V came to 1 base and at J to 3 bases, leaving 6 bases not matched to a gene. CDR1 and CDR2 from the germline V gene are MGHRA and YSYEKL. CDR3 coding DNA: TGCGCCAGCAGCCAAGGCGCGGGACAGAACAATCAGCCCCAGCATTTT. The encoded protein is CASSQGAGQNNQPQHF.

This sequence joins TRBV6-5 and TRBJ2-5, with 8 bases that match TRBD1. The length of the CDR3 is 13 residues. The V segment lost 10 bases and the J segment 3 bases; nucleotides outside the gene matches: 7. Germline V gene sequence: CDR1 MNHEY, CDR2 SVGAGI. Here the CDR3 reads CATCRDRKETQYF. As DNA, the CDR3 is TGTGCCACATGCCGGGACAGGAAAGAGACCCAGTACTTC.

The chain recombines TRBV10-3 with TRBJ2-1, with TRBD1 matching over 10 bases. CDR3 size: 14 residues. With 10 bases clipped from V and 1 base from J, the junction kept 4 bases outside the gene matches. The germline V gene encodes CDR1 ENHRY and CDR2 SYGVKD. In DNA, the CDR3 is TGTGCCACCAGGGGACAGGGGTCCTACAATGAGCAGTTCTTC. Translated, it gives CATRGQGSYNEQFF.

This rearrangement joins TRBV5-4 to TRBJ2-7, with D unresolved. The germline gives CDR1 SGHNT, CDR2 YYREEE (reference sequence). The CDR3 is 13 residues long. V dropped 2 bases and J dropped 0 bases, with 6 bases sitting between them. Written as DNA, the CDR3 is TGTGCCAGCAGCTTACTTGGCTCCTACGAGCAGTACTTC. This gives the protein CASSLLGSYEQYF.

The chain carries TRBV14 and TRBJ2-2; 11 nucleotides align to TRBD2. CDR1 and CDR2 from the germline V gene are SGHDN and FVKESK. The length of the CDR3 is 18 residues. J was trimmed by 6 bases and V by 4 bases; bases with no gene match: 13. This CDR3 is CASSPLLVAGGSSGELFF. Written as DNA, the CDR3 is TGTGCCAGCAGCCCCCTACTCGTAGCGGGGGGGTCCTCCGGGGAGCTGTTTTTT.

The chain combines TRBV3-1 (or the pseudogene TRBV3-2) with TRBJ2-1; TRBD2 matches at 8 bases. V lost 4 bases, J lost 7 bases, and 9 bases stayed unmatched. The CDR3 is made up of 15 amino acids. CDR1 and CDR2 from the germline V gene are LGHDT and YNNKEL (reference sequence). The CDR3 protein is CASSLGGARENEQFF. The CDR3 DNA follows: TGTGCCAGCAGCCTCGGGGGGGCGCGTGAAAATGAGCAGTTCTTC.

The CDR3 loop is CACGVGYEQYF. Here the CDR3 DNA reads TGTGCCTGCGGCGTGGGCTACGAGCAGTACTTC. The chain uses TRBV12-3 or TRBV12-4 and TRBJ2-7; D call uncertain. V was shortened by 11 bases and J by 3 bases, with 11 bases between the two germline ends. This CDR3 has 11 residues.

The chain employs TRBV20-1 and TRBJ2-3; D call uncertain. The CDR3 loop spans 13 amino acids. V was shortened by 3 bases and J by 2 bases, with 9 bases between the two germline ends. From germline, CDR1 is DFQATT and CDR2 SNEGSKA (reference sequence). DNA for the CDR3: TGCAGTGCTAGTAGCCTATACACAGATACGCAGTATTTT. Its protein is CSASSLYTDTQYF.

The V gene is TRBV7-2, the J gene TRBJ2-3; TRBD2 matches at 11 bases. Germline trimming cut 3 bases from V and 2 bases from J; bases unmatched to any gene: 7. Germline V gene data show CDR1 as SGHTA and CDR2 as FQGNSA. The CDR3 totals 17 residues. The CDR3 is CASSFLPSGGFTDTQYF. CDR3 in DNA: TGTGCCAGCAGCTTCCTCCCTAGCGGGGGGTTCACAGATACGCAGTATTTT.

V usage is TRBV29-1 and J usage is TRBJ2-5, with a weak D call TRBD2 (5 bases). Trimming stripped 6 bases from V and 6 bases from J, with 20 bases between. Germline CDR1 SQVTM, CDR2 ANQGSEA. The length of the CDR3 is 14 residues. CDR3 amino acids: CSVRVQVGRQTQYF. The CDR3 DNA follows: TGCAGCGTCCGAGTCCAGGTGGGGAGACAGACCCAGTACTTC.

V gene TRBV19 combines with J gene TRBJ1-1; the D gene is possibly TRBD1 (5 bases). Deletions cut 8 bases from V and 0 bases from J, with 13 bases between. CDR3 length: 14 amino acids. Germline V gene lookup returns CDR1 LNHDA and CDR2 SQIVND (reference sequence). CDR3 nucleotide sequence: TGTGCCAGTGGTTGGGGCAGCGTGAACACTGAAGCTTTCTTT. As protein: CASGWGSVNTEAFF.

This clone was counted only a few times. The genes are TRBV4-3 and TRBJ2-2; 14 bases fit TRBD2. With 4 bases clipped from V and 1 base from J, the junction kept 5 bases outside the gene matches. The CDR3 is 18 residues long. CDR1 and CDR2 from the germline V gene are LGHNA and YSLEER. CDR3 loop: CASSPGTSGGRNTGELFF. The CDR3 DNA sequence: TGCGCCAGCAGCCCAGGGACTAGCGGGGGAAGGAACACCGGGGAGCTGTTTTTT.

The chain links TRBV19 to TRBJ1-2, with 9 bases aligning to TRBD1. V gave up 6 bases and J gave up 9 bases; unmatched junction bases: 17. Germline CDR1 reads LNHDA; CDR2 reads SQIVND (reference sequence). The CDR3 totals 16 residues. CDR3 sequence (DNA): TGTGCCAGTAGCACGAATAAACCGGGACAGGGAGGCAGCTACACCTTC. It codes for CASSTNKPGQGGSYTF.

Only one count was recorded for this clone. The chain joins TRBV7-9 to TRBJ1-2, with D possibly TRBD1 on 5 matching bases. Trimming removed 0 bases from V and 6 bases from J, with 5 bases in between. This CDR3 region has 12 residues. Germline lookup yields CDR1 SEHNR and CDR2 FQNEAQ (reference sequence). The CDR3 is CASSLAGDGYTF. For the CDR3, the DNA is TGTGCCAGCAGCTTAGCAGGGGATGGCTACACCTTC.